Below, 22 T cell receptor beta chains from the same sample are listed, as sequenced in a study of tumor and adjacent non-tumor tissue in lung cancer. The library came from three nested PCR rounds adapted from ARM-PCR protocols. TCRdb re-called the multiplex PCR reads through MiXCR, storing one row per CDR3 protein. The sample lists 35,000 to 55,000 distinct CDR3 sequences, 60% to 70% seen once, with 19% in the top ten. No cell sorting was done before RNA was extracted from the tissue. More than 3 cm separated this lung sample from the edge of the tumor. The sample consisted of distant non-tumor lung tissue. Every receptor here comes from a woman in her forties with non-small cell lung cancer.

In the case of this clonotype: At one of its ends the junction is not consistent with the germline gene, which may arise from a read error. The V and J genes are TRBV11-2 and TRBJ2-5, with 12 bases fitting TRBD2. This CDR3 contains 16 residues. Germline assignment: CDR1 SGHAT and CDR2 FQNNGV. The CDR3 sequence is CVSSLNLTSGRESQYF. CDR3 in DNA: TGTGTCAGCAGCTTAAATCTGACTAGCGGGAGAGAGAGCCAGTACTTC.

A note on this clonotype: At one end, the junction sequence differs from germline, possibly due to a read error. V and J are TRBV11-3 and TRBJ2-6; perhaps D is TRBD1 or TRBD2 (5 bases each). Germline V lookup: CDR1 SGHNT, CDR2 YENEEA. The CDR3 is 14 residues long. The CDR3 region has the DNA TGTACCAGCAGCTCTGGGGGTGGGGCCGACGTCCTGACTTTC. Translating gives CTSSSGGGADVLTF.

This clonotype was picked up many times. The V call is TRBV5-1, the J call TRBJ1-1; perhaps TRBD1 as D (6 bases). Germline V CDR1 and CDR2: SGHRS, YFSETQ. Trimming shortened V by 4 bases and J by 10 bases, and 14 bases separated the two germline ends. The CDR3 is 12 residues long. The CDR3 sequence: CASSRGQSGAFF. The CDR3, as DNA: TGCGCCAGCAGCCGCGGACAGTCGGGAGCTTTCTTT.

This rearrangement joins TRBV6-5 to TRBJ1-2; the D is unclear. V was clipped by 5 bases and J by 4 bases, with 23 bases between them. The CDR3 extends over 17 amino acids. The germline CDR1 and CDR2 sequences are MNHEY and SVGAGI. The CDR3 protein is CASSPFVIRSGGYGYTF. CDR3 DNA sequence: TGTGCCAGCAGTCCCTTTGTCATCCGAAGTGGAGGCTATGGCTACACCTTC.

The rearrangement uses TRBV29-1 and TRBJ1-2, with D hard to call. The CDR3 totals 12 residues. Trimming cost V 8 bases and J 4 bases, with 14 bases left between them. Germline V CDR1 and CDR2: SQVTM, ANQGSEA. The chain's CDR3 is CSIAEGSYGYTF. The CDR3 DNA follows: TGCAGCATTGCTGAGGGAAGCTATGGCTACACCTTC.

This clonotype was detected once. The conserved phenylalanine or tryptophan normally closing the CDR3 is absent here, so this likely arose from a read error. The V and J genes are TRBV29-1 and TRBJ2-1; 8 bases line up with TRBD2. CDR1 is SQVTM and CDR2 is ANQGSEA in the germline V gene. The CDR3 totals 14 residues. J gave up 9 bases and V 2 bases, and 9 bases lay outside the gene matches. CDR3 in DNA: TGCAGCGTTGAAACGGTAGCGGGGAGGGGTGAGCAGTTCCTC. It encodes CSVETVAGRGEQFL.

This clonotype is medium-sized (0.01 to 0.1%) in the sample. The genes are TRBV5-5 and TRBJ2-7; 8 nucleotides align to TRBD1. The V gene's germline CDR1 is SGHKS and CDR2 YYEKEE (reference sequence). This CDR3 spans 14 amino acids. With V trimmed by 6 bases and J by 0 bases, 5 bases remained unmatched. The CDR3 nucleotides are TGTGCCAGCAACACCGGGACAGGCTCCTACGAGCAGTACTTC. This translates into CASNTGTGSYEQYF.

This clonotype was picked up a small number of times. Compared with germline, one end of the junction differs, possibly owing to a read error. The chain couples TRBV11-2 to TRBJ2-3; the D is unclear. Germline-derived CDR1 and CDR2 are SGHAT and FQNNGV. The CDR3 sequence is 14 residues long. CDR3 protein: CASSVRPHHHTQYF. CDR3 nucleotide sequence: TGTGCCAGCAGCGTAAGGCCCCATCACCATACGCAATATTTT.

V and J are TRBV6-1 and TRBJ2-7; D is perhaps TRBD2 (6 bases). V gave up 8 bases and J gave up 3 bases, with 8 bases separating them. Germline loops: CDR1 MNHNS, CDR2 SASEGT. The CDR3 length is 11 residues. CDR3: CASSGVYEQYF. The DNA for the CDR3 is TGTGCCAGCTCGGGAGTCTACGAGCAGTACTTC.

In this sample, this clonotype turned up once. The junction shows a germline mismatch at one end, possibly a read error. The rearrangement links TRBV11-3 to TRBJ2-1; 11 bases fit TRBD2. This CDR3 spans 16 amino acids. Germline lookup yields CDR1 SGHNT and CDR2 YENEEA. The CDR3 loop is CVSSDPGLAASNGQFF. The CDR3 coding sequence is TGTGTCAGTAGCGATCCGGGACTAGCGGCCAGCAATGGGCAGTTCTTC.

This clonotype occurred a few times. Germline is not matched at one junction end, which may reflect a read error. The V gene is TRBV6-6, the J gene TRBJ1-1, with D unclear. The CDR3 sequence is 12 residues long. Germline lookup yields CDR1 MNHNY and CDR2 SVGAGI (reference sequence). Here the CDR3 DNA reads TGTGCCAGCGCCTCACGTGGGCAAACAGCTTTCTTC. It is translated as CASASRGQTAFF.

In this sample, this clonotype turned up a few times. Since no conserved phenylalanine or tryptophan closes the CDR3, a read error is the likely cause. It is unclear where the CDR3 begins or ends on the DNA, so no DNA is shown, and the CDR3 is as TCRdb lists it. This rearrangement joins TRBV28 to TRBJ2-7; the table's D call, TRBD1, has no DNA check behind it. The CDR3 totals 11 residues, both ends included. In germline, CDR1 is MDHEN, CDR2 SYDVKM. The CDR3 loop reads CASSFMSIDYL.

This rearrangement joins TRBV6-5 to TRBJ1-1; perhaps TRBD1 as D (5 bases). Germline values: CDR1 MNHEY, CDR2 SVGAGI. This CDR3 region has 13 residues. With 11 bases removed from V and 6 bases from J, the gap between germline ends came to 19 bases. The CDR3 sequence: CACRTLNRPEAFF. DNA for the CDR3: TGTGCCTGTAGAACCCTTAACAGGCCTGAAGCTTTCTTT.

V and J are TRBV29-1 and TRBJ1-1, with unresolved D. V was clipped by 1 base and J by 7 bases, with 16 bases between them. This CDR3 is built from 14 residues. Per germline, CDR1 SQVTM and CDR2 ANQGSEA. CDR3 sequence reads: CSVEVGGRIIEAFF. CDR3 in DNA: TGCAGCGTTGAAGTGGGAGGACGGATCATTGAAGCTTTCTTT.

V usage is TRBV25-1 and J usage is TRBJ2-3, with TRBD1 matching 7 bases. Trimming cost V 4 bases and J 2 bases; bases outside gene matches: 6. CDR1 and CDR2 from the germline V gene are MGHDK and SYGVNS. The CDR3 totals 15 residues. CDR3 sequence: CASSAADRFTDTQYF. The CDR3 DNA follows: TGTGCCAGCAGTGCTGCGGACAGGTTCACAGATACGCAGTATTTT. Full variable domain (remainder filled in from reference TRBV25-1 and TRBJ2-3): EADIYQTPRYLVIGTGKKITLECSQTMGHDKMYWYQQDPGMELHLIHYSYGVNSTEKGDLSSESTVSRIRTEHFPLTLESARPSHTSQYLCASSAADRFTDTQYFGPGTRLTVL.

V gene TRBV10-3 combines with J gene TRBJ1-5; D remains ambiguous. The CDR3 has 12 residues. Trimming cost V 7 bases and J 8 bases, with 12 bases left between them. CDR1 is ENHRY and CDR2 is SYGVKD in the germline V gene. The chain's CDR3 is CAINYAGEPQHF. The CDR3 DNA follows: TGTGCCATCAACTATGCTGGTGAGCCCCAGCATTTT.

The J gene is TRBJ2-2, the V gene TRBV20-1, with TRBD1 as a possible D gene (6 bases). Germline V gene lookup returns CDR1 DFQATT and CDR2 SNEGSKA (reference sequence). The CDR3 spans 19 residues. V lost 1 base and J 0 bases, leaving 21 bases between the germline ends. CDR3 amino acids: CSARGGGGPRFANTGELFF. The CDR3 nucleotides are TGCAGTGCTAGAGGTGGGGGCGGACCTCGCTTCGCGAACACCGGGGAGCTGTTTTTT.

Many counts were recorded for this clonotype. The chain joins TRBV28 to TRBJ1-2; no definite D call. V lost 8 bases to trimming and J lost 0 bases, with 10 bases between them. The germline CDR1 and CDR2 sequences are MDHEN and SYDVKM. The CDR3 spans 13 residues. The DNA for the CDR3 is TGTGCCAGCCGCCCGATGGCTAACTATGGCTACACCTTC. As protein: CASRPMANYGYTF.

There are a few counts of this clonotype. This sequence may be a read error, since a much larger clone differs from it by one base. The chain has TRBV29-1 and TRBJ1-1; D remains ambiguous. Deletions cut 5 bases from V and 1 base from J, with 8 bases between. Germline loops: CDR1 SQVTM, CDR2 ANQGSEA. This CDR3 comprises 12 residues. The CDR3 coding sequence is TGCAGCGTTCCGATAGCGAACACTGAAGCTTTCTTT. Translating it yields CSVPIANTEAFF.

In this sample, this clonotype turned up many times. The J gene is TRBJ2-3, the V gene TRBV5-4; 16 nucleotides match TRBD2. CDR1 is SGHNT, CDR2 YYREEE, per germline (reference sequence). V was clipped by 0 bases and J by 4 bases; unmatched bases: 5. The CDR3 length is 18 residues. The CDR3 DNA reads TGTGCCAGCAGCTTGGATGGGACTAGCGGGGGGGGGTCAGATACGCAGTATTTT. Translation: CASSLDGTSGGGSDTQYF. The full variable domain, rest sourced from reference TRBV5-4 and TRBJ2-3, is ETGVTQSPTHLIKTRGQQVTLRCSSQSGHNTVSWYQQALGQGPQFIFQYYREEENGRGNFPPRFSGLQFPNYSSELNVNALELDDSALYLCASSLDGTSGGGSDTQYFGPGTRLTVL.

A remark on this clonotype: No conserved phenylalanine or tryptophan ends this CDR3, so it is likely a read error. The DNA for the CDR3 is TGCGCCAGTAGCCAAGAACACACGTCAGATACGCAGTATCTT. Translation gives CASSQEHTSDTQYL. The J gene is TRBJ2-3, the V gene TRBV4-1; D is undetermined. CDR1 is MGHRA, CDR2 YSYEKL, per germline. This CDR3 is 14 amino acids long.

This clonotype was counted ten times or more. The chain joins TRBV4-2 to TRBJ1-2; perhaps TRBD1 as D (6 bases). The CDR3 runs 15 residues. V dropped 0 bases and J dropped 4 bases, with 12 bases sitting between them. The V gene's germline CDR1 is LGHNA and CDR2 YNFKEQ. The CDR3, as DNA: TGTGCCAGCAGCCAAGAGGGGACAACTAGCTATGGCTACACCTTC. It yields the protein CASSQEGTTSYGYTF.